Presented here are 24 T cell receptor beta chains from one specimen sequenced in a study of shared clonotypes between healthy human individuals. Profiling relied on immunoSEQ multiplex PCR, and the TCRdb table lists in-frame clones only, not all of them. The sample has 2,500,000 or so clones, under 95% seen once; the top ten hold approximately 0.39%. The sample taken for sequencing was naive CD4+ T cells from PBMCs. Subset meaning: CD45RA+ positively selected. These receptors originate from a man aged 18 to 30 in good health. Some clones in this sample may be carry-over from other donors' samples.

The CDR3, as DNA: TGTGCCTTCCACCTAAGGGAAAATTCACCCCTCCACTTT. It translates to CAFHLRENSPLHF. The rearrangement uses TRBV30 and TRBJ1-6; no reliable D call. The CDR3 is made up of 13 amino acids. V was pared by 7 bases and J by 7 bases, with 14 bases between. Germline V lookup: CDR1 GTSNPN, CDR2 SVGIG (reference sequence).

The V call is TRBV7-6, the J call TRBJ1-3, with TRBD1 matching over 7 bases. The V gene's germline CDR1 is SGHVS and CDR2 FNYEAQ. There are 17 residues in the CDR3. Losses at the gene ends were 1 base for V and 0 bases for J; bases not matched to a gene: 6. This CDR3 reads CASSLEGAPHSGNTIYF. In nucleotides, the CDR3 is TGTGCCAGCAGCTTAGAGGGGGCTCCACACTCTGGAAACACCATATATTTT.

The chain joins TRBV29-1 to TRBJ2-2; the match to TRBD1 covers 11 bases. This CDR3 is built from 15 residues. V was clipped by 6 bases and J by 5 bases; unmatched bases: 8. The germline gives CDR1 SQVTM, CDR2 ANQGSEA. The CDR3 is CSVQDRGRGTGELFF. CDR3 nucleotides: TGCAGCGTCCAGGACAGGGGGCGCGGTACCGGGGAGCTGTTTTTT.

The rearrangement joins TRBV7-3 to TRBJ2-5; maybe TRBD2 (5 bases). Germline V gene sequence: CDR1 SGHTA, CDR2 FQGTGA. The V gene lost 6 bases and the J gene lost 6 bases, with 17 bases spanning the gap. The CDR3 covers 14 residues. The CDR3 spells CASRAGGGEKTQYF. In nucleotides, the CDR3 is TGTGCCAGCAGGGCCGGAGGAGGCGAGAAGACCCAGTACTTC.

The chain employs TRBV9 and TRBJ2-3; 10 bases fit TRBD2. The V and J ends lost 2 bases and 3 bases, in that order; junction bases with no gene match: 3. The CDR3 consists of 15 residues. CDR1 and CDR2 (germline): SGDLS, YYNGEE. CDR3 region: CASSVGTSATDTQYF. CDR3 DNA: TGTGCCAGCAGCGTTGGGACTAGCGCAACAGATACGCAGTATTTT.

The chain is built from TRBV6-5 and TRBJ2-1; D ambiguous. Germline lookup yields CDR1 MNHEY and CDR2 SVGAGI. The V gene lost 4 bases and the J gene lost 6 bases, with 19 bases spanning the gap. This CDR3 region has 16 residues. The CDR3 DNA follows: TGTGCCAGCAGTTCACTTAGGAAAATTCGAGGCAATGAGCAGTTCTTC. Protein: CASSSLRKIRGNEQFF.

The rearrangement joins TRBV4-3 to TRBJ1-4; TRBD1 matches at 7 bases. The junction had 4 bases not matched to a gene; V was cut back by 4 bases and J by 2 bases. Germline V CDR1 and CDR2: LGHNA, YSLEER. The length of the CDR3 is 15 residues. The CDR3 bases are TGCGCCAGCAGCCCCCAGACAGGGACTAATGAAAAACTGTTTTTT. Translated, it gives CASSPQTGTNEKLFF.

This chain links TRBV7-9 with TRBJ2-3, with D maybe TRBD1 (6 bases). The V gene's germline CDR1 is SEHNR and CDR2 FQNEAQ (reference sequence). V shed 5 bases and J shed 3 bases, with 18 bases lying between them. This CDR3 contains 16 residues. This chain's CDR3 is CASSVPTGPGTDTQYF. The CDR3 nucleotides are TGTGCCAGCAGCGTCCCGACAGGTCCTGGGACAGATACGCAGTATTTT.

The CDR3 is CASSVSYGRYEQYF. CDR3 nucleotide sequence: TGTGCCAGCAGCGTGTCCTACGGGCGGTACGAGCAGTACTTC. This chain links TRBV7-6 with TRBJ2-7; D is undetermined. Germline V gives CDR1 SGHVS, CDR2 FNYEAQ. This CDR3 is 14 amino acids long. Trimming took 5 bases from V and 4 from J, leaving 15 bases between them.

As DNA, the CDR3 is TGTGCCAGCAGTTTGAAGCCCGGGACAGCAGCCAATCAGCCCCAGCATTTT. Protein product: CASSLKPGTAANQPQHF. The V call is TRBV27, the J call TRBJ1-5; 7 bases fit TRBD1. V trimming: 3 bases; J trimming: 3 bases; junction bases outside the gene matches: 11. The CDR3 is 17 residues long. Germline V gene lookup returns CDR1 MNHEY and CDR2 SMNVEV (reference sequence).

The rearrangement links TRBV29-1 to TRBJ2-1; 7 positions agree with TRBD1. This CDR3 has 12 amino acids. The V gene's germline CDR1 is SQVTM and CDR2 ANQGSEA. After removal of 7 bases from V and 3 bases from J, the junction contained 3 bases not matched to a gene. CDR3 residues: CSARDSYNEQFF. CDR3 nucleotide sequence: TGCAGCGCCCGGGACAGCTACAATGAGCAGTTCTTC.

This chain uses TRBV14 with TRBJ2-7; 9 bases map to TRBD1. V lost 5 bases to trimming and J lost 1 base; unmatched junction nucleotides: 6. The CDR3 spans 15 residues. Looked up from germline, CDR1 is SGHDN and CDR2 is FVKESK. The CDR3, as DNA: TGTGCCAGCAGCGTAAGACAGGGGGTATCCTACGAGCAGTACTTC. It encodes CASSVRQGVSYEQYF.

This chain joins TRBV5-1 and TRBJ2-2; TRBD2 agrees at 9 bases. V lost 4 bases to trimming and J lost 2 bases; unmatched junction nucleotides: 9. The CDR3 is 17 amino acids. The germline V gene has CDR1 SGHRS and CDR2 YFSETQ. CDR3: CASSPAVSGRNTGELFF. CDR3 bases: TGCGCCAGCAGCCCGGCCGTTAGCGGGAGAAACACCGGGGAGCTGTTTTTT.

Note on this clone: Relative to the germline gene, one junction end is altered; a read error may explain this. V is TRBV25-1 and J is TRBJ2-5; D might be TRBD2 (6 bases). CDR1 and CDR2 (germline): MGHDK, SYGVNS. CDR3 length equals 12 residues. CDR3 nucleotides: TGTGCCACCCTATGGGTGGGAGGCCGTCTACACTTC. It encodes CATLWVGGRLHF.

The chain is built from TRBV7-2 and TRBJ2-3; 7 bases fit TRBD1. Looked up from germline, CDR1 is SGHTA and CDR2 is FQGNSA. V shed 5 bases and J 4 bases; nucleotides not matched to a gene: 6. The CDR3 runs to 14 residues. CDR3: CASSNPRGSDTQYF. DNA of the CDR3: TGTGCCAGCAGCAATCCCAGGGGGTCAGATACGCAGTATTTT.

J is TRBJ1-2 and V is TRBV5-1; D remains ambiguous. CDR1 and CDR2 from the germline V gene are SGHRS and YFSETQ. The CDR3 is 13 residues long. With 0 bases removed from V and 8 bases from J, the gap between germline ends came to 11 bases. As DNA, the CDR3 is TGCGCCAGCAGCTTGGTAGGAGAACGGGGCTACACCTTC. Protein: CASSLVGERGYTF. Looking up the rest from reference TRBV5-1 and TRBJ1-2 gives the full variable domain: KAGVTQTPRYLIKTRGQQVTLSCSPISGHRSVSWYQQTPGQGLQFLFEYFSETQRNKGNFPGRFSGRQFSNSRSEMNVSTLELGDSALYLCASSLVGERGYTFGSGTRLTVV.

In regard to this clone: In this CDR3 the conserved last residue, phenylalanine or tryptophan, is missing, so a read error is likely. The chain recombines TRBV6-6 with TRBJ1-1; D call uncertain. Trimming took off 6 bases at V and 1 base at J, with 9 bases between the two ends. Germline loops: CDR1 MNHNY, CDR2 SVGAGI (reference sequence). The CDR3 sequence is 13 residues long. Here the CDR3 reads CASRYTTNTEAFL. The CDR3 nucleotides read TGTGCCAGCAGATATACAACGAACACTGAAGCTTTCCTT.

V is TRBV7-2 and J is TRBJ1-1; D not resolved. The CDR3 length is 13 residues. Germline loops: CDR1 SGHTA, CDR2 FQGNSA. The V end was cut by 2 bases, the J end by 3 bases, with 7 bases between. The CDR3 region is CASSLTGHTEAFF. The CDR3 coding sequence is TGTGCCAGCAGCTTAACGGGTCACACTGAAGCTTTCTTT.

The chain uses TRBV5-1 and TRBJ1-2; TRBD1 agrees at 9 bases. CDR3 length: 17 amino acids. With 4 bases clipped from V and 6 bases from J, the junction kept 16 bases outside the gene matches. Germline V CDR1 and CDR2: SGHRS, YFSETQ. In DNA form, the CDR3 reads TGCGCCAGCAGCACCGAAGGGACCGGGACAGGGCGGAATGGCTACACCTTC. Translation gives CASSTEGTGTGRNGYTF. Combining the CDR3 with reference TRBV5-1 and TRBJ1-2 gives the whole variable domain KAGVTQTPRYLIKTRGQQVTLSCSPISGHRSVSWYQQTPGQGLQFLFEYFSETQRNKGNFPGRFSGRQFSNSRSEMNVSTLELGDSALYLCASSTEGTGTGRNGYTFGSGTRLTVV.

The genes are TRBV11-2 and TRBJ2-5; 8 positions match TRBD1. The CDR3 length is 15 residues. With 5 bases clipped from V and 5 bases from J, the junction kept 10 bases outside the gene matches. Germline CDR1 SGHAT, CDR2 FQNNGV. The CDR3 DNA is TGTGCCAGCAGCCCCGGGGACAGGAGGGTGGAGACCCAGTACTTC. Translating it yields CASSPGDRRVETQYF.

The V gene is TRBV18, the J gene TRBJ2-3; TRBD2 aligns across 11 bases. The germline V gene encodes CDR1 KGHSH and CDR2 LQKENI. CDR3 size: 17 residues. V was pared by 0 bases and J by 4 bases, with 6 bases of the junction left unmatched. The CDR3 bases are TGTGCCAGCTCACCACCAGGTAGCGGGAGGGCCTCAGATACGCAGTATTTT. It yields the protein CASSPPGSGRASDTQYF.

This chain uses TRBV2 with TRBJ2-7; 7 bases agree with TRBD1. The ends lost 5 bases at V and 6 bases at J; junction bases unmatched: 7. Looked up from germline, CDR1 is SNHLY and CDR2 is FYNNEI. CDR3 length: 13 amino acids. The DNA for the CDR3 is TGTGCCAGCAGTTCCTTACAGGGGAGCGAGCAGTACTTC. Protein: CASSSLQGSEQYF.

V gene TRBV5-1 combines with J gene TRBJ2-5, with D possibly being TRBD1 (5 bases). Germline loops: CDR1 SGHRS, CDR2 YFSETQ. The V and J ends lost 0 bases and 5 bases respectively, with 14 bases between them. The CDR3 sequence is 15 residues long. The CDR3 spells CASSLDGKGRETQYF. The DNA for the CDR3 is TGCGCCAGCAGCTTGGACGGAAAGGGGCGGGAGACCCAGTACTTC.

The rearrangement links TRBV30 to TRBJ1-2, with TRBD1 matching 10 bases. The CDR3 length is 16 residues. CDR1 is GTSNPN, CDR2 SVGIG, per germline (reference sequence). V lost 2 bases, J lost 6 bases, and 12 bases stayed unmatched. CDR3 sequence: CAWSPYYGTGENGYTF. The CDR3 DNA reads as TGTGCCTGGAGTCCTTATTACGGGACAGGGGAGAATGGCTACACCTTC.